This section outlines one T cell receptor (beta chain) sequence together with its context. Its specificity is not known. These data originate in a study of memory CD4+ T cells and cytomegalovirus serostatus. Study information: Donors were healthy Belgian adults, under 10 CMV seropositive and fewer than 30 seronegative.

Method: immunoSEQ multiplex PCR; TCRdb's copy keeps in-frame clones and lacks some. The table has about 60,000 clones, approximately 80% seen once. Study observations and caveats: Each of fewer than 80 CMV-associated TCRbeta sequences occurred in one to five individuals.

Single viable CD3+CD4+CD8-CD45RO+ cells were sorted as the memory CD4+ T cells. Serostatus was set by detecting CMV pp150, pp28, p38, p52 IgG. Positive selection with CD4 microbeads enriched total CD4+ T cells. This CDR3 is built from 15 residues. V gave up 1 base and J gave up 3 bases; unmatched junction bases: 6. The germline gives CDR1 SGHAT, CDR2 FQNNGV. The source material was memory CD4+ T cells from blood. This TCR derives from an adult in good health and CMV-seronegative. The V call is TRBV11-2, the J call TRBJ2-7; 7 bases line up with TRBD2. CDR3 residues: CASSLGLATYYEQYF. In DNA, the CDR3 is TGTGCCAGCAGCTTAGGACTAGCAACGTACTACGAGCAGTACTTC.